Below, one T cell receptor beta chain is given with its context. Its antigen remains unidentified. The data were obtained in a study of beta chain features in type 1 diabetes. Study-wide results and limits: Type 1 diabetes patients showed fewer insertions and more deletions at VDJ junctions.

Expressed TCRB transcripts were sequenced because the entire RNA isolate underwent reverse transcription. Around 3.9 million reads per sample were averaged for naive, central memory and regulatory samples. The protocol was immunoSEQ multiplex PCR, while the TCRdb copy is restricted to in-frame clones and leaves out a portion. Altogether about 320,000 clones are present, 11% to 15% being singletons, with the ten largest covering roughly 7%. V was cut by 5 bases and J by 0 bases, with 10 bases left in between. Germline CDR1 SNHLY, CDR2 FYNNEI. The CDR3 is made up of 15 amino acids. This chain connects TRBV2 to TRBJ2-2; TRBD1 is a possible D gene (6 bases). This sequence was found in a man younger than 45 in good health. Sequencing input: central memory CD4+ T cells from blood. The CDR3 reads CASSWGQTNTGELFF. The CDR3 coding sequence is TGTGCCAGCAGTTGGGGACAAACGAACACCGGGGAGCTGTTTTTT.